This TCR beta chain was captured in a study of cytomegalovirus exposure and HLA in healthy donors. Trimming removed 4 bases from V and 7 bases from J, with 14 bases in between. There are 13 residues in the CDR3. Germline V lookup: CDR1 SEHNR, CDR2 FQNEAQ (reference sequence). A single count supports this clone. The PCR contained 60 Vbeta and 13 Jbeta primers. Produced via immunoSEQ multiplex PCR; TCRdb's table is partial and in-frame only. The sample shows about 130,000 clones, around 80% of them seen only once. Sequences were obtained from PBMCs. This TCR was recovered from a female donor in good health and CMV-seropositive. V and J are TRBV7-9 and TRBJ2-7; D perhaps matches TRBD1 (5 bases). CDR3 residues: CASSSDNSWEQYF. Here the CDR3 DNA reads TGTGCCAGCAGCTCGGACAATTCTTGGGAGCAGTACTTC. Based on the CDR3 plus reference TRBV7-9 and TRBJ2-7, the full variable domain is DTGVSQNPRHKITKRGQNVTFRCDPISEHNRLYWYRQTLGQGPEFLTYFQNEAQLEKSRLLSDRFSAERPKGSFSTLEIQRTEQGDSAMYLCASSSDNSWEQYFGPGTRLTVT.